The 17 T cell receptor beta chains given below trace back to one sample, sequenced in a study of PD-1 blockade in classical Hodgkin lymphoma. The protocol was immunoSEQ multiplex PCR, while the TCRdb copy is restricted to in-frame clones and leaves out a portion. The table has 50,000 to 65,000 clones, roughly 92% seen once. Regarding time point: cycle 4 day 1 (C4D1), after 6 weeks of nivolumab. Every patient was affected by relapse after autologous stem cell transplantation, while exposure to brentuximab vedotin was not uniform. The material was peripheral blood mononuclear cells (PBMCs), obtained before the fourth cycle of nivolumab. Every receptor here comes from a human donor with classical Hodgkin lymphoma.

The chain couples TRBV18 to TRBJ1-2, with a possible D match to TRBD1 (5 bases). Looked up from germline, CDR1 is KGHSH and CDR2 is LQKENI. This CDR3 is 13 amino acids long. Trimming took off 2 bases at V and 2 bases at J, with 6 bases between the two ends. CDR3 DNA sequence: TGTGCCAGCTCACCAGGGACCAACTATGGCTACACCTTC. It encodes CASSPGTNYGYTF.

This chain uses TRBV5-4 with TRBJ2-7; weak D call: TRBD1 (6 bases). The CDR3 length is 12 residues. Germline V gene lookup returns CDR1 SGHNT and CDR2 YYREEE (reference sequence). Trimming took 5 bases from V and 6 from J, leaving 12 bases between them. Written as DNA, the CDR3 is TGTGCCAGCAGGGGGGCAGGGTTCGAGCAGTACTTC. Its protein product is CASRGAGFEQYF.

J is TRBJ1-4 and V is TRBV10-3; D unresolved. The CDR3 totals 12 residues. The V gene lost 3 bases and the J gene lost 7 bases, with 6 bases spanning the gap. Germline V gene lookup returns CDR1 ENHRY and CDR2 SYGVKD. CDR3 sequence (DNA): TGTGCCATCAGTGATGCGGGTGAAAAACTGTTTTTT. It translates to CAISDAGEKLFF.

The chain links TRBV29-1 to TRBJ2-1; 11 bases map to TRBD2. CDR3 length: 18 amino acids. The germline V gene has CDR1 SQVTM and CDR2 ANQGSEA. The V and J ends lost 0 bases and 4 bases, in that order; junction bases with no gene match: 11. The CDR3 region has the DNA TGCAGCGTTGAAGATCCCACTAGCGGGAGTGGTGCATACAATGAGCAGTTCTTC. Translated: CSVEDPTSGSGAYNEQFF.

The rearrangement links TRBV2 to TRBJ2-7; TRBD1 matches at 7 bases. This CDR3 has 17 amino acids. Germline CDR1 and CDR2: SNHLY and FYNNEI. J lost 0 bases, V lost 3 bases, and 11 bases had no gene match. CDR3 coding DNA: TGTGCCAGCAGTGATGGACAGGTCGATGGTAACTCCTACGAGCAGTACTTC. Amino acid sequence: CASSDGQVDGNSYEQYF.

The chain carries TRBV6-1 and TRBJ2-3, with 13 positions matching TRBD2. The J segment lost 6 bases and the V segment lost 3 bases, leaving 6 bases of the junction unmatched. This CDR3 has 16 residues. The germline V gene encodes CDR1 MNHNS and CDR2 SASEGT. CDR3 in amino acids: CASSDPGLAGADTQYF. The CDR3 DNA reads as TGTGCCAGCAGTGATCCAGGACTAGCGGGAGCCGATACGCAGTATTTT.

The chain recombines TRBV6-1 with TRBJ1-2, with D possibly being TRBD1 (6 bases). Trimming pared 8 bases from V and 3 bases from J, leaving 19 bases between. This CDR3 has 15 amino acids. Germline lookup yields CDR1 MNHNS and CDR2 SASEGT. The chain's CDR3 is CASGGRRGADYGYTF. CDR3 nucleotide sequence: TGTGCCAGCGGGGGGAGGAGGGGGGCCGACTATGGCTACACCTTC.

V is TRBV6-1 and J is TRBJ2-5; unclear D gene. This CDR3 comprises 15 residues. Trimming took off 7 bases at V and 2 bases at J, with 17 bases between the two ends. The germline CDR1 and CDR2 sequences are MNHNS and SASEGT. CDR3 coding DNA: TGTGCCAGCATCCCGTCAGGCCTAATTCAAGAGACCCAGTACTTC. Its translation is CASIPSGLIQETQYF.

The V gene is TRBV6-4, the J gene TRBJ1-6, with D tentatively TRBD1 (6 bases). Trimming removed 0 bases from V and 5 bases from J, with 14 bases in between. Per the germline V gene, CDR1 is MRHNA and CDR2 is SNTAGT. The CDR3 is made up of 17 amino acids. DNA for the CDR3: TGTGCCAGCAGTGACTCGCCGCTACAGGGTCATAATTCACCCCTCCACTTT. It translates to CASSDSPLQGHNSPLHF.

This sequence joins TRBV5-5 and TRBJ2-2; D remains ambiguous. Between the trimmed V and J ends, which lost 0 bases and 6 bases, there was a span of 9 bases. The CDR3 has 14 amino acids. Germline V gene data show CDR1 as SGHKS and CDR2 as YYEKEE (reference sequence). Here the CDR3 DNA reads TGTGCCAGCAGCTTGGAACTTAACCCCGGGGAGCTGTTTTTT. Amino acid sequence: CASSLELNPGELFF.

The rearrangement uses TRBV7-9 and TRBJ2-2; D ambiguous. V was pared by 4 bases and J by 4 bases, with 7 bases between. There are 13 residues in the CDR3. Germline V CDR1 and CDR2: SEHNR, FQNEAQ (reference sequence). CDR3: CASSSQATGELFF. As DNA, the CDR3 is TGTGCCAGCAGCTCGCAGGCCACCGGGGAGCTGTTTTTT.

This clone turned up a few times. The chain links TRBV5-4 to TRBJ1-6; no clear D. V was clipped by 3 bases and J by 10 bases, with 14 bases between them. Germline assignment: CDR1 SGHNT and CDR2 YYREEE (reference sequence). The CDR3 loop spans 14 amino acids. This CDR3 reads CASSWAAVGSPLHF. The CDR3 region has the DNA TGTGCCAGCAGCTGGGCGGCGGTGGGATCACCCCTCCACTTT.

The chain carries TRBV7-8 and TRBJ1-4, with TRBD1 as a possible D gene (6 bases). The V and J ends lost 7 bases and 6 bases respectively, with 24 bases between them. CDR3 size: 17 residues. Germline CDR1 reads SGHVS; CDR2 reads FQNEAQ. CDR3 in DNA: TGTGCCAGCACCCTTCGCCATCAGGGGAGGAAGGATGAAAAACTGTTTTTT. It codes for CASTLRHQGRKDEKLFF.

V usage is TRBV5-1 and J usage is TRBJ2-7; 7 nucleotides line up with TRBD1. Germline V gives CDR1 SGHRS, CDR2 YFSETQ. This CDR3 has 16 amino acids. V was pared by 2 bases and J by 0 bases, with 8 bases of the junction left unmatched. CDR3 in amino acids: CASSFVRDSFSYEQYF. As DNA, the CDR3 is TGCGCCAGCAGCTTCGTCCGGGACAGCTTCTCCTACGAGCAGTACTTC.

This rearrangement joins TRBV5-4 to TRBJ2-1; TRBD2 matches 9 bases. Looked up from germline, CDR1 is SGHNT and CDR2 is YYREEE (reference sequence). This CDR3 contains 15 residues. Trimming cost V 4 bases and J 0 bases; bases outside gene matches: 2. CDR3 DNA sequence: TGTGCCAGCAGCCAGACTAGCGGCTCCTACAATGAGCAGTTCTTC. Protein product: CASSQTSGSYNEQFF.

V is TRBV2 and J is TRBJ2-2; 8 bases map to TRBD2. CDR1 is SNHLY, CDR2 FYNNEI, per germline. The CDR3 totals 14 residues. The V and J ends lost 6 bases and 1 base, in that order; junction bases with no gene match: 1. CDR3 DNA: TGTGCCAGCAGGCTAGCGGGGAACACCGGGGAGCTGTTTTTT. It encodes CASRLAGNTGELFF.

DNA for the CDR3: TGTGCCAGCAGCCTCCGAGAGGGCAATTCACCCCTCCACTTT. Protein product: CASSLREGNSPLHF. V is TRBV7-2 and J is TRBJ1-6; D gene ambiguous. Germline V lookup: CDR1 SGHTA, CDR2 FQGNSA. Trimming removed 5 bases at V and 7 bases at J, with 12 bases between. This CDR3 comprises 14 residues. Looking up the rest from reference TRBV7-2 and TRBJ1-6 gives the full variable domain: GAGVSQSPSNKVTEKGKDVELRCDPISGHTALYWYRQSLGQGLEFLIYFQGNSAPDKSGLPSDRFSAERTGGSVSTLTIQRTQQEDSAVYLCASSLREGNSPLHFGNGTRLTVT.